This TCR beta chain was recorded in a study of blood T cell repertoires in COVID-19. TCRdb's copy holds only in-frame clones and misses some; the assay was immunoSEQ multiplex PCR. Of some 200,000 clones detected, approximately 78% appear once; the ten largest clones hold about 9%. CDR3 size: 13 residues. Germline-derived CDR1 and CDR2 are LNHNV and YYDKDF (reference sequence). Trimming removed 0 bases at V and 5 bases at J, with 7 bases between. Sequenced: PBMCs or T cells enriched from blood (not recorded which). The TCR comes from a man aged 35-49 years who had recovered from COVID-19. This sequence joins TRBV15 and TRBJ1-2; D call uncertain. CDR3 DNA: TGTGCCACCAGCAGAGATATTCAGTATGGCTACACCTTC. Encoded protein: CATSRDIQYGYTF.